This TCR beta chain was sequenced for a study of Graves' ophthalmopathy and Graves' hyperthyroidism. Scientists amplified the TCR beta CDR3 regions from RNA transcripts. Following a first-round RT-PCR that used HTBI primers, a second-round multiplex PCR was carried out. TCRdb reanalysed the multiplex PCR reads using MiXCR and keeps one entry per CDR3 protein. The data contain around 660,000 distinct CDR3 sequences, 35% to 45% of them singletons. Germline CDR1 reads DFQATT; CDR2 reads SNEGSKA (reference sequence). There are 15 residues in the CDR3. V was cut by 0 bases and J by 6 bases, with 17 bases left in between.

This clonotype was sampled from an adult man with Graves' ophthalmopathy. Sequenced input: peripheral blood. V and J are TRBV20-1 and TRBJ1-2, with D hard to call. The CDR3 loop is CSARDGESNLHGYTF. CDR3 coding DNA: TGCAGTGCTAGAGACGGAGAATCTAACCTTCATGGCTACACCTTC.